Shown below are 10 T cell receptor beta chains from a single sample sequenced in a study of vaccination effects on CD4 cells after COVID-19. Their antigen targets remain unknown. Expansion of antigen-specific CD4+ T cells with viral peptide pools was carried out by the ViraFEST assay before sequencing. The culture ran for 10 days, and then CD4+ T cells were isolated. Vaccinees lacked prior SARS-CoV-2 infection and tested negative for nucleocapsid antibodies. Generated by immunoSEQ multiplex PCR, the TCRdb table keeps only in-frame clones and is missing some. This sample carries some 65,000 clones, 76% of them seen once, and the ten largest clones take approximately 2.6%. The source material was CD4+ T cells from PBMCs cultured with HCoV-NL63 spike peptides, sampled before COVID-19 vaccination. The source of these receptors is a human donor who received a COVID-19 vaccine.

The CDR3 DNA is TGTGCCTGGAGTAGGACAGGGGGCTTCCAAGAGACCCAGTACTTC. The encoded protein is CAWSRTGGFQETQYF. J is TRBJ2-5 and V is TRBV30; 11 nucleotides match TRBD1. The V and J ends lost 2 bases and 1 base, in that order; junction bases with no gene match: 3. In germline, CDR1 is GTSNPN, CDR2 SVGIG (reference sequence). The CDR3 runs to 15 residues.

V usage is TRBV3-1 (or the pseudogene TRBV3-2) and J usage is TRBJ1-6, with D possibly matching TRBD1 (6 bases). The V end was cut by 4 bases, the J end by 9 bases, with 13 bases between. CDR3 size: 14 residues. From germline, CDR1 is LGHDT and CDR2 YNNKEL (reference sequence). In nucleotides, the CDR3 is TGTGCCAGCAGCCGGGACACAGGGATTTCACCCCTCCACTTT. This translates into CASSRDTGISPLHF.

The gene calls are TRBV7-2 and TRBJ2-7, with 8 bases matching TRBD2. This CDR3 has 14 amino acids. V lost 4 bases to trimming and J lost 9 bases; unmatched junction nucleotides: 11. Germline lookup yields CDR1 SGHTA and CDR2 FQGNSA. CDR3 sequence: CASSWGFGSGGQYV. The CDR3 DNA reads TGTGCCAGCAGCTGGGGATTCGGCAGCGGGGGGCAGTACGTC.

The chain couples TRBV4-1 to TRBJ2-3; no reliable D call. Per the germline V gene, CDR1 is MGHRA and CDR2 is YSYEKL. Deletions cut 1 base from V and 0 bases from J, with 11 bases between. The CDR3 sequence is 16 residues long. CDR3 residues: CASSQVSLDSTDTQYF. The CDR3 DNA reads TGCGCCAGCAGCCAAGTAAGTCTCGACAGCACAGATACGCAGTATTTT.

CDR3 loop: CASSVRDSTDTQYF. In DNA, the CDR3 is TGCGCCAGCAGCGTCCGGGACAGCACAGATACGCAGTATTTT. This sequence joins TRBV5-1 and TRBJ2-3, with D perhaps assigned TRBD1 or TRBD2 (5 bases each). Per germline, CDR1 SGHRS and CDR2 YFSETQ. The CDR3 loop spans 14 amino acids. The V and J ends lost 4 bases and 0 bases respectively, with 9 bases between them.

The rearrangement uses TRBV4-1 and TRBJ2-3; 7 nucleotides line up with TRBD1. The CDR3 is 15 residues long. The germline V gene encodes CDR1 MGHRA and CDR2 YSYEKL. The junction had 6 bases not matched to a gene; V was cut back by 3 bases and J by 3 bases. For the CDR3, the DNA is TGCGCCAGCAGCCAGGGACAGATTGAAACAGATACGCAGTATTTT. Its protein is CASSQGQIETDTQYF.

The rearrangement links TRBV6-2 or TRBV6-3 to TRBJ1-5; weak D call: TRBD1 (5 bases). The CDR3 spans 16 residues. Between the trimmed V and J ends, which lost 6 bases and 0 bases, there was a span of 15 bases. Germline-derived CDR1 and CDR2 are MNHEY and SVGEGT. Here the CDR3 reads CASSLFGGYSNQPQHF. In DNA, the CDR3 is TGTGCCAGCAGCTTATTTGGGGGTTATAGCAATCAGCCCCAGCATTTT.

The table lists this clone with a few counts. The chain joins TRBV5-4 to TRBJ1-6; D is possibly TRBD1 (5 bases). Between the trimmed V and J ends, which lost 4 bases and 7 bases, there was a span of 24 bases. This CDR3 region has 18 residues. Per germline, CDR1 SGHNT and CDR2 YYREEE (reference sequence). In DNA form, the CDR3 reads TGTGCCAGCAGCCCCGGGGATGGGGGGGAGGTGGACAATTCACCCCTCCACTTT. Its translation: CASSPGDGGEVDNSPLHF.

This rearrangement joins TRBV24-1 to TRBJ2-5; the D gene is possibly TRBD2 (6 bases). Germline CDR1 and CDR2: KGHDR and SFDVKD. The CDR3 covers 13 residues. V was cut by 3 bases and J by 5 bases, with 9 bases left in between. CDR3 coding DNA: TGTGCCACCAGTGATGGGGGGTTGGAGACCCAGTACTTC. It yields the protein CATSDGGLETQYF.

The V and J genes are TRBV21-1 and TRBJ2-2; TRBD1, the table's D call, was not compared with the DNA. TRBV21-1 counts as a pseudogene. This CDR3 region has 14 residues. The CDR3 DNA follows: TGTGCCAGCAGCAGGGGACAGGGATCCGGGGAGCTGTTTTTT. It translates to CASSRGQGSGELFF.